This passage covers 30 T cell receptor beta chains from one sample sequenced in a study of CD8 T cells in ankylosing spondylitis. Notes on the study in general: Ankylosing spondylitis blood seemed to carry a telltale TCR beta motif made of seven or eight highly homologous variants.

Each CDR3 protein is one row after TCRdb ran MiXCR on the 5' RACE reads. The table records more than 250,000 distinct CDR3 sequences, less than 9.5% of them present only once. For these receptors, no antigen is known. The sequencing sample was made of blood, either unsorted or a sorted T cell fraction (not recorded which). The origin of the receptors is a male donor with ankylosing spondylitis.

This chain uses TRBV29-1 with TRBJ2-5; no reliable D call. Germline loops: CDR1 SQVTM, CDR2 ANQGSEA. Trimming shortened V by 6 bases and J by 9 bases, and 11 bases separated the two germline ends. The CDR3 sequence is 10 residues long. The CDR3 sequence is CSVAYESQYF. In DNA, the CDR3 is TGCAGCGTAGCGTACGAGTCCCAGTACTTC. Filled out from reference TRBV29-1 and TRBJ2-5, the complete variable domain reads SAVISQKPSRDICQRGTSLTIQCQVDSQVTMMFWYRQQPGQSLTLIATANQGSEATYESGFVIDKFPISRPNLTFSTLTVSNMSPEDSSIYLCSVAYESQYFGPGTRLLVL.

This clonotype was seen repeatedly, ten times or more. The rearrangement joins TRBV12-3 or TRBV12-4 to TRBJ1-2, with a weak D call TRBD1 (5 bases). Trimming shortened V by 6 bases and J by 4 bases, and 18 bases separated the two germline ends. The CDR3 sequence is 15 residues long. CDR3 DNA sequence: TGTGCCAGCAGACGGCAGGGAAGCGGCGGCTATGGCTACACCTTC. Amino acids: CASRRQGSGGYGYTF.

This clonotype was picked up a small number of times. The chain links TRBV29-1 to TRBJ1-2; tentatively, D is TRBD1 (6 bases). V was cut by 3 bases and J by 8 bases, with 19 bases left in between. CDR1 is SQVTM and CDR2 is ANQGSEA in the germline V gene. The CDR3 contains 14 residues. The CDR3 region is CSVDLGAGPKGYTF. CDR3 coding DNA: TGCAGCGTTGATCTGGGGGCCGGCCCCAAAGGCTACACCTTC.

This chain links TRBV15 with TRBJ2-7; TRBD2 agrees at 13 bases. In germline, CDR1 is LNHNV, CDR2 YYDKDF (reference sequence). This CDR3 contains 15 residues. Trimming cost V 5 bases and J 4 bases; bases outside gene matches: 5. The chain's CDR3 is CATSARTSGRYEQYF. The CDR3 DNA reads as TGTGCCACCAGCGCCCGGACTAGCGGGAGATACGAGCAGTACTTC.

This rearrangement joins TRBV30 to TRBJ1-1; no clear D gene. There are 11 residues in the CDR3. V was shortened by 1 base and J by 5 bases, with 5 bases between the two germline ends. From germline, CDR1 is GTSNPN and CDR2 SVGIG (reference sequence). This CDR3 reads CAWSDGTEAFF. CDR3 sequence (DNA): TGTGCCTGGAGTGATGGGACTGAAGCTTTCTTT.

This clonotype came up a few times. The CDR3 region is CASSGGGQYNEQFF. The DNA for the CDR3 is TGTGCCAGCAGCGGGGGGGGACAGTACAATGAGCAGTTCTTC. The chain joins TRBV11-2 to TRBJ2-1; D may match TRBD1 or TRBD2 (7 bases each). V lost 5 bases and J lost 4, with 12 bases in between. Germline V CDR1 and CDR2: SGHAT, FQNNGV. There are 14 residues in the CDR3.

The table lists this clonotype with a few counts. This chain joins TRBV5-1 and TRBJ1-6, with TRBD1 matching 7 bases. The length of the CDR3 is 14 residues. V shed 4 bases, J shed 7 bases, and the junction held 5 bases outside the gene matches. The V gene's germline CDR1 is SGHRS and CDR2 YFSETQ. DNA of the CDR3: TGCGCCAGCAGCATCGACAGGGCGAATTCACCCCTCCACTTT. This translates into CASSIDRANSPLHF.

The chain carries TRBV4-2 and TRBJ2-3; D ambiguous. Germline CDR1 is LGHNA and CDR2 is YNFKEQ. V lost 2 bases, J lost 10 bases, and 13 bases lay in between. This CDR3 is 13 amino acids long. CDR3 residues: CASSQTRLEPQYF. CDR3 nucleotides: TGTGCCAGCAGCCAAACCCGACTTGAGCCGCAGTATTTT.

The count of this clonotype is one. The chain is built from TRBV11-2 and TRBJ2-3; 7 nucleotides align to TRBD2. Losses at the gene ends were 0 bases for V and 5 bases for J; bases not matched to a gene: 11. The CDR3 has 17 amino acids. Germline lookup yields CDR1 SGHAT and CDR2 FQNNGV. The CDR3 DNA reads as TGTGCCAGCAGCTTAGACCAGGATCCGGGCGGGGGAGATACGCAGTATTTT. Protein product: CASSLDQDPGGGDTQYF.

This clonotype was counted between two and nine times. The rearrangement joins TRBV9 to TRBJ2-1, with TRBD2 matching over 7 bases. Germline CDR1 and CDR2: SGDLS and YYNGEE. The CDR3 totals 14 residues. With 4 bases clipped from V and 9 bases from J, the junction kept 10 bases outside the gene matches. In nucleotides, the CDR3 is TGTGCCAGCAGCCATCTAGCGGAGCGGGTTGAGCAGTTCTTC. The encoded protein is CASSHLAERVEQFF.

This chain links TRBV15 with TRBJ2-2; maybe TRBD2 (6 bases). Germline V lookup: CDR1 LNHNV, CDR2 YYDKDF (reference sequence). This CDR3 is built from 13 residues. Trimming removed 4 bases at V and 8 bases at J, with 11 bases between. CDR3 sequence: CATSNGDSGELFF. The CDR3 DNA reads as TGTGCCACCAGCAATGGGGACTCAGGGGAGCTGTTTTTT.

In its sample, this clonotype was seen many times. The chain carries TRBV7-9 and TRBJ1-2; D is uncertain. This CDR3 is built from 12 residues. The germline V and J ends were trimmed by 2 bases and 8 bases, with 9 bases remaining between them. Germline values: CDR1 SEHNR, CDR2 FQNEAQ (reference sequence). The DNA for the CDR3 is TGTGCCAGCAGCTTATTAGTGCGAGGCTACACCTTC. Translating it yields CASSLLVRGYTF.

This chain connects TRBV6-1 to TRBJ2-7, with a weak D call TRBD1 (8 bases). Deletions cut 5 bases from V and 5 bases from J, with 16 bases between. CDR1 MNHNS and CDR2 SASEGT come from the germline V gene. The CDR3 sequence is 14 residues long. Written as DNA, the CDR3 is TGTGCCAGCAGTCGGACAGGGAGGGGCGACGAGCAGTACTTC. Translation gives CASSRTGRGDEQYF.

The table lists this clonotype with many counts. The chain links TRBV29-1 to TRBJ2-2; D gene unclear. The V end was cut by 4 bases, the J end by 7 bases, with 16 bases between. The CDR3 runs to 14 residues. Germline CDR1 reads SQVTM; CDR2 reads ANQGSEA. The CDR3 bases are TGCAGCGTTGCATACCGACGAGTTGGCGGGGAGCTGTTTTTT. Translated: CSVAYRRVGGELFF.

The chain is built from TRBV5-6 and TRBJ2-3; D possibly corresponds to TRBD2 (5 bases). In germline, CDR1 is SGHDT, CDR2 YYEEEE. Trimming removed 4 bases from V and 5 bases from J, with 8 bases in between. The CDR3 covers 12 residues. DNA of the CDR3: TGTGCCAGCAGCCGACGGGGAGATACGCAGTATTTT. The encoded protein is CASSRRGDTQYF.

This chain links TRBV7-3 with TRBJ2-3; TRBD2 matches at 7 bases. Germline CDR1 reads SGHTA; CDR2 reads FQGTGA. CDR3 length: 16 amino acids. V was pared by 8 bases and J by 2 bases, with 13 bases of the junction left unmatched. As DNA, the CDR3 is TGTGCCAGCGGTCTTATAAGCGGGGTAAACACAGATACGCAGTATTTT. It translates to CASGLISGVNTDTQYF.

This clonotype showed up just a few times. The chain combines TRBV11-1 with TRBJ2-3, with D possibly being TRBD2 (5 bases). CDR1 SGHAT and CDR2 FQDESV come from the germline V gene (reference sequence). The CDR3 sequence is 18 residues long. Trimming took 2 bases from V and 0 from J, leaving 18 bases between them. This CDR3 reads CASSLIGNAVASTDTQYF. CDR3 coding DNA: TGTGCCAGCAGCTTAATCGGGAACGCGGTGGCTAGCACAGATACGCAGTATTTT.

This clonotype showed up just a few times. The genes are TRBV20-1 and TRBJ1-5; D ambiguous. The V and J ends lost 2 bases and 0 bases respectively, with 2 bases between them. There are 12 residues in the CDR3. Germline CDR1 is DFQATT and CDR2 is SNEGSKA (reference sequence). CDR3 in amino acids: CSARTSNQPQHF. As DNA, the CDR3 is TGCAGTGCTAGAACTAGCAATCAGCCCCAGCATTTT.

This clonotype was observed a few times. This chain uses TRBV6-2 or TRBV6-3 with TRBJ2-1; 10 nucleotides match TRBD1. Germline V lookup: CDR1 MNHEY, CDR2 SVGEGT. This CDR3 has 17 residues. V shed 0 bases, J shed 9 bases, and the junction held 11 bases outside the gene matches. For the CDR3, the DNA is TGTGCCAGCAGTTACTCACCCCGGGACAGGGGTATCGGTGAGCAGTTCTTC. This encodes CASSYSPRDRGIGEQFF.

There are many counts of this clonotype. V usage is TRBV27 and J usage is TRBJ1-4; 10 nucleotides agree with TRBD1. CDR3 size: 19 residues. After removal of 6 bases from V and 4 bases from J, the junction contained 17 bases not matched to a gene. CDR1 and CDR2 from the germline V gene are MNHEY and SMNVEV (reference sequence). CDR3 in amino acids: CASSHSPPGTGAYNEKLFF. The CDR3 coding sequence is TGTGCCAGCAGCCACTCTCCACCCGGGACAGGGGCGTATAATGAAAAACTGTTTTTT.

This clonotype was seen repeatedly, ten times or more. V gene TRBV11-1 combines with J gene TRBJ2-6; unclear D gene. This CDR3 contains 19 residues. Germline loops: CDR1 SGHAT, CDR2 FQDESV (reference sequence). The V end was cut by 5 bases, the J end by 0 bases, with 20 bases between. This CDR3 reads CASSGVVGRSFSGANVLTF. The CDR3 DNA reads TGTGCCAGCAGCGGGGTAGTTGGCAGGAGCTTCTCTGGGGCCAACGTCCTGACTTTC.

The CDR3 DNA sequence: TGTGCCAGCAGCACGACTAGTAATGGAAGAGGTACGCAGTATTTT. This encodes CASSTTSNGRGTQYF. The rearrangement links TRBV7-2 to TRBJ2-3; D may be TRBD2 (6 bases). The CDR3 loop spans 15 amino acids. V was trimmed by 5 bases and J by 8 bases, leaving 20 bases between them. CDR1 SGHTA and CDR2 FQGNSA come from the germline V gene.

This clonotype came up many times. The chain is built from TRBV12-3 or TRBV12-4 and TRBJ1-5, with TRBD1 matching over 9 bases. The J segment lost 6 bases and the V segment lost 6 bases, leaving 12 bases of the junction unmatched. This CDR3 comprises 16 residues. For the CDR3, the DNA is TGTGCCAGCAGCCCCGGGGCCGGGACAGGGCCTCAGCCCCAGCATTTT. Translating gives CASSPGAGTGPQPQHF.

This chain uses TRBV20-1 with TRBJ2-1; 8 bases align to TRBD2. The CDR3 length is 16 residues. Germline trimming cut 6 bases from V and 0 bases from J; bases unmatched to any gene: 10. CDR1 and CDR2 from the germline V gene are DFQATT and SNEGSKA (reference sequence). Written as DNA, the CDR3 is TGCAGTGCCCTCAACCGGGGGACTAGCTCCTACAATGAGCAGTTCTTC. Protein: CSALNRGTSSYNEQFF.

This clonotype has just a few counts. The V call is TRBV13, the J call TRBJ2-7, with D hard to call. Between the trimmed V and J ends, which lost 1 base and 5 bases, there was a span of 12 bases. There are 14 residues in the CDR3. The germline V gene encodes CDR1 PRHDT and CDR2 FYEKMQ (reference sequence). In DNA, the CDR3 is TGTGCCAGCAGCTTAGCCGACAAACTTGACGAGCAGTACTTC. It codes for CASSLADKLDEQYF. Filled out from reference TRBV13 and TRBJ2-7, the complete variable domain reads AAGVIQSPRHLIKEKRETATLKCYPIPRHDTVYWYQQGPGQDPQFLISFYEKMQSDKGSIPDRFSAQQFSDYHSELNMSSLELGDSALYFCASSLADKLDEQYFGPGTRLTVT.

The genes are TRBV14 and TRBJ2-1; D ambiguous. V was trimmed by 5 bases and J by 9 bases, leaving 35 bases between them. Germline V lookup: CDR1 SGHDN, CDR2 FVKESK. The CDR3 runs to 20 residues. CDR3 sequence (DNA): TGTGCCAGCAGCAACCGGGCAGCCCTTTTCTGGCCTTTTTCATCGGGTGAGCAGTTCTTC. As protein: CASSNRAALFWPFSSGEQFF.

The J gene is TRBJ2-3, the V gene TRBV15; D not resolved. CDR1 is LNHNV, CDR2 YYDKDF, per germline (reference sequence). V lost 0 bases to trimming and J lost 4 bases, with 5 bases between them. This CDR3 is built from 13 residues. The chain's CDR3 is CATSRDVPDTQYF. The DNA of the CDR3 is TGTGCCACCAGCAGAGACGTACCAGATACGCAGTATTTT.

This clonotype came up a few times. V and J are TRBV3-1 and TRBJ2-3; a weak D match, TRBD2 (5 bases). Germline V gene data show CDR1 as LGHDT and CDR2 as YNNKEL (reference sequence). The V gene lost 0 bases and the J gene lost 6 bases, with 13 bases spanning the gap. The CDR3 is made up of 15 amino acids. The CDR3 here is CASSQDWVSEDTQYF. The CDR3 DNA reads as TGTGCCAGCAGCCAAGATTGGGTTAGCGAGGATACGCAGTATTTT.

This clonotype was found once. CDR3 loop: CASSLLVTGNIRETQYF. CDR3 DNA: TGTGCCAGCAGTTTGTTGGTAACAGGGAATATACGGGAGACCCAGTACTTC. The chain joins TRBV5-8 to TRBJ2-5; TRBD1 might be the D (6 bases). This CDR3 comprises 17 residues. V gave up 5 bases and J gave up 5 bases, with 25 bases separating them. Germline-derived CDR1 and CDR2 are SGHTS and YDEGEE.

A few counts support this clonotype. This chain joins TRBV5-4 and TRBJ2-4; 7 bases align to TRBD1. V dropped 4 bases and J dropped 3; count of bases not matched to a gene: 4. The CDR3 loop spans 14 amino acids. CDR1 is SGHNT and CDR2 is YYREEE in the germline V gene (reference sequence). The CDR3 is CASSLGQNKNIQYF. The CDR3 DNA reads as TGTGCCAGCAGCCTGGGACAGAACAAAAACATTCAGTACTTC.